These 3 T cell receptor beta chains share one sample of origin, sequenced in a study of T cell responses to AZD1222 COVID-19 vaccine. Clones were sequenced by immunoSEQ multiplex PCR, and TCRdb holds only the in-frame ones, with some missing. The profile covers 150,000 to 200,000 clones, with approximately 88% appearing a single time and 1.5% to 2% taken by the ten largest. The input for sequencing was peripheral blood, taken on day 0 of AZD1222 vaccination. Receptors originate from an adult in good health.

The chain uses TRBV7-9 and TRBJ2-3, with a weak D call TRBD2 (7 bases). Germline CDR1 and CDR2: SEHNR and FQNEAQ (reference sequence). The CDR3 has 16 amino acids. V was trimmed by 5 bases and J by 4 bases, leaving 19 bases between them. The CDR3 sequence: CASSPGLRGAPDTQYF. As DNA, the CDR3 is TGTGCCAGCAGCCCGGGGCTCCGGGGGGCCCCAGATACGCAGTATTTT.

The chain uses TRBV10-3 and TRBJ1-3; D not resolved. CDR1 and CDR2 (germline): ENHRY, SYGVKD. The CDR3 is 13 amino acids. Between the trimmed V and J ends, which lost 9 bases and 6 bases, there was a span of 15 bases. The CDR3 coding sequence is TGTGCCATTCTGGACGAGGGCTTAAACACCATATATTTT. This encodes CAILDEGLNTIYF.

V is TRBV19 and J is TRBJ1-2; TRBD1 agrees at 7 bases. The germline gives CDR1 LNHDA, CDR2 SQIVND (reference sequence). With 4 bases clipped from V and 1 base from J, the junction kept 3 bases outside the gene matches. This CDR3 region has 14 residues. CDR3 sequence: CASSKTGSNYGYTF. CDR3 nucleotides: TGTGCCAGTAGTAAGACAGGGAGTAACTATGGCTACACCTTC.